Listed below are T cell receptor beta chains from one sample, sequenced in a study of blood T cell repertoires in COVID-19. TCRdb's table, derived via immunoSEQ multiplex PCR, lists solely in-frame clones and lacks some. The table records 110,000 to 150,000 clones, roughly 85% of them present only once. The sample taken for sequencing was PBMCs or T cells enriched from blood (not recorded which). The receptors originated from a man aged 50 to 60 who had recovered from COVID-19. CDR3s include the opening cysteine and the closing phenylalanine or tryptophan. The D gene is left open where the match is weak. Expanded clones are given a class, and other clones once, few, many or no size at all.

j_gene: TRBJ2-3; d_gene: -; v_gene: TRBV6-5; abundance: -; CDR3aa: CASKSGDTQYF; CDR3nt: TGTGCCAGCAAGTCAGGAGATACGCAGTATTTT
j_gene: TRBJ2-7; d_gene: TRBD1; v_gene: TRBV9; abundance: -; CDR3aa: CASSVGTGGFYEQYF; CDR3nt: TGTGCCAGCAGCGTAGGTACAGGGGGATTCTACGAGCAGTACTTC
j_gene: TRBJ1-5; d_gene: TRBD1; v_gene: TRBV3-1/TRBV3-2; abundance: -; CDR3aa: CASSDKGQYQPQHF; CDR3nt: TGTGCCAGCAGCGATAAGGGACAGTATCAGCCCCAGCATTTT
j_gene: TRBJ2-6; d_gene: -; v_gene: TRBV2; abundance: -; CDR3aa: CASSSSGANVLTF; CDR3nt: TGTGCCAGCAGCAGTTCCGGGGCCAACGTCCTGACTTTC
j_gene: TRBJ1-3; d_gene: TRBD1; v_gene: TRBV11-1; abundance: -; CDR3aa: CASSRGTGVRGNTIYF; CDR3nt: TGTGCCAGCAGCAGAGGGACAGGGGTGAGGGGAAACACCATATATTTT
j_gene: TRBJ2-7; d_gene: TRBD2; v_gene: TRBV10-3; abundance: -; CDR3aa: CAISERGRLAGAYEQYF; CDR3nt: TGTGCCATCAGTGAAAGGGGTCGACTAGCGGGAGCCTACGAGCAGTACTTC
j_gene: TRBJ1-1; d_gene: -; v_gene: TRBV29-1; abundance: few; CDR3aa: CSVRGVLNTEAFF; CDR3nt: TGCAGCGTCCGGGGGGTTCTGAACACTGAAGCTTTCTTT
j_gene: TRBJ1-2; d_gene: TRBD1; v_gene: TRBV6-2/TRBV6-3; abundance: -; CDR3aa: CASSLTGSVEGYTF; CDR3nt: TGTGCCAGCAGTCTGACAGGGAGTGTGGAGGGCTACACCTTC
j_gene: TRBJ1-5; d_gene: -; v_gene: TRBV30; abundance: once; CDR3aa: CAWSVGASNQPQHF; CDR3nt: TGTGCCTGGAGTGTGGGAGCTAGCAATCAGCCCCAGCATTTT
j_gene: TRBJ2-5; d_gene: -; v_gene: TRBV18; abundance: -; CDR3aa: CASSPFEGGETQYF; CDR3nt: TGTGCCAGCTCACCATTTGAAGGGGGAGAGACCCAGTACTTC
j_gene: TRBJ1-1; d_gene: -; v_gene: TRBV19; abundance: once; CDR3aa: CASSPPPRPGGTEAFF; CDR3nt: TGTGCCAGTAGTCCCCCTCCCAGGCCCGGGGGGACTGAAGCTTTCTTT
j_gene: TRBJ2-5; d_gene: -; v_gene: TRBV13; abundance: -; CDR3aa: CASSRAGGRETQYF; CDR3nt: TGTGCCAGCAGCCGAGCCGGGGGGCGGGAGACCCAGTACTTC
j_gene: TRBJ1-1; d_gene: -; v_gene: TRBV27; abundance: -; CDR3aa: CASSLARGSTEAFF; CDR3nt: TGTGCCAGCAGTTTGGCCCGAGGGTCTACTGAAGCTTTCTTT
j_gene: TRBJ1-4; d_gene: TRBD1; v_gene: TRBV25-1; abundance: -; CDR3aa: CASQGQGREKLFF; CDR3nt: TGTGCCAGCCAGGGACAGGGGAGGGAAAAACTGTTTTTT
j_gene: TRBJ2-3; d_gene: -; v_gene: TRBV28; abundance: -; CDR3aa: CASSSDSSTDTQYF; CDR3nt: TGTGCCAGCAGTTCTGACAGTAGCACAGATACGCAGTATTTT
j_gene: TRBJ2-7; d_gene: TRBD2; v_gene: TRBV24-1; abundance: -; CDR3aa: CATSDGAGGPIWEQYF; CDR3nt: TGTGCCACCAGTGATGGAGCGGGAGGGCCTATATGGGAGCAGTACTTC